These 32 T cell receptor beta chains came from one sample sequenced in a study of spatial heterogeneity in lung cancer. TCRdb redid the calling of the 5' RACE reads with MiXCR, one entry per CDR3 protein. This table has 30,000 to 50,000 distinct CDR3 sequences, around 5.8% appearing once. Time point indicated: sample taken at primary tumor resection. Extraction of whole RNA from tumor, nontumor lung or frozen PBMC preceded unsorted sequencing. Here the sequenced sample was PBMCs, taken at surgery. The receptors originated from a male donor with early-stage non-small cell lung cancer.

This clonotype was seen ten or more times. The rearrangement joins TRBV20-1 to TRBJ2-1, with D uncertain. V was pared by 1 base and J by 7 bases, with 14 bases between. CDR1 is DFQATT and CDR2 is SNEGSKA in the germline V gene (reference sequence). The CDR3 loop spans 14 amino acids. In nucleotides, the CDR3 is TGCAGTGCTAGAGGACCAAGAAAGGTGAATGAGCAGTTCTTC. This sequence encodes CSARGPRKVNEQFF.

This clonotype has a count of ten or more. The chain links TRBV2 to TRBJ1-2; D uncertain. The germline V gene encodes CDR1 SNHLY and CDR2 FYNNEI. The CDR3 is 13 residues long. Trimming shortened V by 8 bases and J by 1 base, and 11 bases separated the two germline ends. The CDR3 bases are TGTGCCAGCCCCCAGGCAAATAACTATGGCTACACCTTC. Translation: CASPQANNYGYTF.

This clonotype was counted a few times. The DNA of the CDR3 is TGTGCCAGCAGCGTTTTAACAGATACGCAGTATTTT. This translates into CASSVLTDTQYF. The genes are TRBV9 and TRBJ2-3; D ambiguous. The V gene's germline CDR1 is SGDLS and CDR2 YYNGEE. V was clipped by 2 bases and J by 3 bases, with 4 bases between them. The CDR3 loop spans 12 amino acids.

This clonotype was detected ten times or more. The chain is built from TRBV10-3 and TRBJ2-2; maybe TRBD1 (5 bases). With 6 bases removed from V and 7 bases from J, the gap between germline ends came to 12 bases. Germline V gene sequence: CDR1 ENHRY, CDR2 SYGVKD. The CDR3 loop spans 13 amino acids. The CDR3 sequence: CAIRGQGIGELFF. The CDR3 DNA reads TGTGCCATCAGGGGCCAGGGTATCGGGGAGCTGTTTTTT.

In its sample, this clonotype was seen many times. A read error may account for a junction end that differs from germline. CDR3 residues: CASRREGTGPLYF. Here the CDR3 DNA reads TGTGCCAGCAGACGGGAAGGGACAGGACCTTTGTATTTT. The chain is built from TRBV7-2 and TRBJ1-5; TRBD1 matches 8 bases. CDR3 length: 13 residues. Per germline, CDR1 SGHTA and CDR2 FQGNSA.

Ten or more counts support this clonotype. The chain recombines TRBV4-2 with TRBJ1-2; D is possibly TRBD1 (6 bases). CDR1 and CDR2 from the germline V gene are LGHNA and YNFKEQ. V lost 0 bases to trimming and J lost 4 bases, with 15 bases between them. The CDR3 extends over 16 amino acids. CDR3 bases: TGTGCCAGCAGCCAAGAAGGGGGGGGCGCGAGCTATGGCTACACCTTC. Its protein product is CASSQEGGGASYGYTF.

This clonotype showed up many times. This rearrangement joins TRBV4-2 to TRBJ2-1, with D unresolved. The CDR3 runs 14 residues. Looked up from germline, CDR1 is LGHNA and CDR2 is YNFKEQ. V gave up 1 base and J gave up 12 bases, with 16 bases separating them. CDR3 region: CASSQGVEGDGQFF. CDR3 in DNA: TGTGCCAGCAGCCAAGGGGTGGAAGGTGATGGGCAGTTCTTC.

This clonotype was found many times. The junction differs from germline at one of its ends, possibly a read error. The chain combines TRBV7-7 with TRBJ2-2; TRBD2 matches 8 bases. The CDR3 sequence is 16 residues long. The germline gives CDR1 SSHAT, CDR2 FNYEAQ (reference sequence). The CDR3 sequence: CASSLSPGLVTGELFF. The CDR3 bases are TGTGCTAGCAGCTTAAGCCCGGGACTAGTCACCGGGGAGCTGTTTTTT.

This clonotype occurred many times. The rearrangement uses TRBV5-5 and TRBJ1-1, with 10 bases lining up with TRBD1. Germline assignment: CDR1 SGHKS and CDR2 YYEKEE (reference sequence). J gave up 0 bases and V 4 bases, and 6 bases lay outside the gene matches. This CDR3 contains 16 residues. The CDR3 reads CASSRDRGNMNTEAFF. CDR3 DNA: TGTGCCAGCAGCCGGGACAGGGGAAACATGAACACTGAAGCTTTCTTT.

This clonotype showed up many times. The chain has TRBV19 and TRBJ2-6, with 7 bases fitting TRBD1. Germline assignment: CDR1 LNHDA and CDR2 SQIVND (reference sequence). J lost 1 base, V lost 5 bases, and 2 bases had no gene match. This CDR3 contains 15 residues. CDR3 bases: TGTGCCAGTAGTGGGACAGCGTCTGGGGCCAACGTCCTGACTTTC. It yields the protein CASSGTASGANVLTF.

This clonotype qualifies as medium-sized. Mismatch with germline at one junction end may stem from a read error. The chain uses TRBV6-5 and TRBJ2-2; TRBD1 agrees at 9 bases. The CDR3 has 16 residues. The V gene's germline CDR1 is MNHEY and CDR2 SVGAGI. CDR3 DNA sequence: TGTGCCAGCAGTTACTCCGGGACAGGGAACGCCGGGGAGCTGTTTTTT. This codes for CASSYSGTGNAGELFF.

This clonotype was picked up many times. J is TRBJ2-5 and V is TRBV5-1, with 7 bases that match TRBD2. Germline trimming cut 4 bases from V and 7 bases from J; bases unmatched to any gene: 13. The CDR3 covers 15 residues. Germline CDR1 is SGHRS and CDR2 is YFSETQ. The CDR3 here is CASSPSGTTISTQYF. The CDR3 coding sequence is TGCGCCAGCAGCCCGTCCGGGACTACTATATCGACCCAGTACTTC.

This clonotype was recorded at least ten times. The DNA for the CDR3 is TGTGCCAGCTCACCAGGGGCGGGGCAGCCCCAGCATTTT. As protein: CASSPGAGQPQHF. The chain recombines TRBV18 with TRBJ1-5; maybe TRBD1 (5 bases). V was pared by 2 bases and J by 7 bases, with 9 bases between. CDR3 length equals 13 residues. Germline loops: CDR1 KGHSH, CDR2 LQKENI.

A note on this clonotype: The DNA is left out, because the CDR3 cannot be placed on it with certainty; the CDR3 is given as TCRdb lists it. V gene TRBV7-5 combines with J gene TRBJ2-1. TRBV7-5 is deemed a pseudogene. Termini included, the CDR3 measures 18 amino acids. The CDR3 loop is CISVPEANDRGYYNEQFF.

In its sample, this clonotype was seen many times. The chain employs TRBV12-3 or TRBV12-4 and TRBJ1-5, with a possible D match to TRBD1 (5 bases). V gave up 6 bases and J gave up 9 bases, with 12 bases separating them. The CDR3 contains 12 residues. The CDR3 region is CASRERDLPQHF. DNA of the CDR3: TGTGCCAGCAGGGAGCGGGACTTGCCCCAGCATTTT.

This clonotype was observed many times. As DNA, the CDR3 is TGTGCCAGCAGAGGGGACAGGGGATCACCCCTCCACTTT. It codes for CASRGDRGSPLHF. The chain joins TRBV2 to TRBJ1-6; TRBD1 matches at 10 bases. The CDR3 consists of 13 residues. V lost 6 bases, J lost 10 bases, and 3 bases stayed unmatched. CDR1 and CDR2 from the germline V gene are SNHLY and FYNNEI.

This clonotype was picked up a small number of times. The chain is built from TRBV28 and TRBJ2-4; a possible D gene is TRBD2 (5 bases). Germline loops: CDR1 MDHEN, CDR2 SYDVKM. This CDR3 comprises 18 residues. Trimming removed 2 bases from V and 1 base from J, with 18 bases in between. The CDR3 DNA reads TGTGCCAGCAGTTTAGCCAACCTCCTAGCTACTGCCAAAAACATTCAGTACTTC. It translates to CASSLANLLATAKNIQYF.

At least ten counts were recorded for this clonotype. The V call is TRBV12-2, the J call TRBJ2-4. TRBV12-2 is noted as a pseudogene. The CDR3 runs to 16 residues. The CDR3 sequence: CASRLGGEIAKNIQYF. CDR3 bases: TGTGCAAGTCGCTTAGGAGGAGAGATAGCCAAAAACATTCAGTACTTC.

This clonotype has more than one count but fewer than ten. V gene TRBV2 combines with J gene TRBJ2-1; D uncertain. CDR3 length: 11 residues. Trimming left V 6 bases short and J 10 bases short, with 10 bases between. Germline V gene data show CDR1 as SNHLY and CDR2 as FYNNEI. This CDR3 reads CASRAGPEQFF. In nucleotides, the CDR3 is TGTGCCAGCAGAGCAGGACCCGAGCAGTTCTTC.

The chain recombines TRBV20-1 with TRBJ2-7, with D perhaps given as TRBD1 or TRBD2 (5 bases each). V was cut by 6 bases and J by 2 bases, with 17 bases left in between. The CDR3 is made up of 14 amino acids. From germline, CDR1 is DFQATT and CDR2 SNEGSKA (reference sequence). CDR3 DNA: TGCAGTGCAAGACTGGGGACCCAACCCTACGAGCAGTACTTC. Its translation is CSARLGTQPYEQYF.

This clonotype was counted a few times. V usage is TRBV20-1 and J usage is TRBJ2-3; the match to TRBD2 covers 7 bases. The germline V gene has CDR1 DFQATT and CDR2 SNEGSKA (reference sequence). The CDR3 contains 13 residues. The trim removed 6 bases at V and 2 bases at J, leaving 5 bases unmatched. The CDR3 region has the DNA TGCAGTGCGGACGGGGGGTTCACAGATACGCAGTATTTT. This translates into CSADGGFTDTQYF.

The chain couples TRBV5-1 to TRBJ2-7, with D perhaps assigned TRBD1 or TRBD2 (5 bases each). In germline, CDR1 is SGHRS, CDR2 YFSETQ. V was clipped by 0 bases and J by 7 bases, with 17 bases between them. This CDR3 region has 15 residues. CDR3 nucleotide sequence: TGCGCCAGCAGCTTGGCCGTCTCAGGGCCGGGGGAGCAGTACTTC. This sequence encodes CASSLAVSGPGEQYF.

This clonotype has a handful of counts. The chain combines TRBV7-3 with TRBJ1-4; unclear D gene. Trimming stripped 0 bases from V and 7 bases from J, with 12 bases between. The germline V gene has CDR1 SGHTA and CDR2 FQGTGA. The CDR3 has 15 residues. The CDR3 region is CASSLTGTDGEKLFF. In DNA form, the CDR3 reads TGTGCCAGCAGCTTAACGGGCACCGACGGTGAAAAACTGTTTTTT.

This clonotype was observed at least ten times. The gene calls are TRBV20-1 and TRBJ1-1; 12 nucleotides line up with TRBD1. This CDR3 is built from 16 residues. Germline assignment: CDR1 DFQATT and CDR2 SNEGSKA (reference sequence). J was trimmed by 1 base and V by 2 bases; bases with no gene match: 5. CDR3 coding DNA: TGCAGTGCTAGACCTGGGGACAGGGGGCCGAACACTGAAGCTTTCTTT. It is translated as CSARPGDRGPNTEAFF.

This clonotype was seen repeatedly, ten times or more. The chain is built from TRBV7-8 and TRBJ1-5; tentative D call: TRBD1 (6 bases). This CDR3 has 15 residues. CDR1 is SGHVS, CDR2 FQNEAQ, per germline. V was trimmed by 2 bases and J by 3 bases, leaving 11 bases between them. In DNA form, the CDR3 reads TGTGCCAGCAGCTTAAACAGGGCCTCCAATCAGCCCCAGCATTTT. Protein product: CASSLNRASNQPQHF.

This clonotype was observed a handful of times. The J gene is TRBJ2-3, the V gene TRBV6-1; no definite D call. This CDR3 is 16 amino acids long. Germline-derived CDR1 and CDR2 are MNHNS and SASEGT. V lost 6 bases, J lost 0 bases, and 16 bases lay in between. The CDR3 sequence: CASSKSGPTSTDTQYF. CDR3 bases: TGTGCCAGCAGCAAGTCCGGGCCTACTAGCACAGATACGCAGTATTTT.

In its sample, this clonotype was seen a few times. This chain links TRBV4-1 with TRBJ1-6; D is unresolved. V lost 3 bases, J lost 0 bases, and 9 bases lay in between. CDR1 is MGHRA, CDR2 YSYEKL, per germline. The CDR3 runs to 16 residues. The CDR3 loop reads CASSHSTDSYNSPLHF. CDR3 nucleotide sequence: TGCGCCAGCAGCCACTCAACAGACTCCTATAATTCACCCCTCCACTTT.

This clonotype was seen a handful of times. The J gene is TRBJ2-7, the V gene TRBV10-3; 9 bases are shared with TRBD2. This CDR3 contains 16 residues. The V segment lost 4 bases and the J segment 6 bases; nucleotides outside the gene matches: 13. Germline V lookup: CDR1 ENHRY, CDR2 SYGVKD. The CDR3, as DNA: TGTGCCATCAGTGGCTCTAGCGTCGGGCGGGGGGGCGAGCAGTACTTC. Translated, it gives CAISGSSVGRGGEQYF.

This clonotype was counted only a few times. The V and J genes are TRBV7-8 and TRBJ1-6; no reliable D call. There are 16 residues in the CDR3. The germline CDR1 and CDR2 sequences are SGHVS and FQNEAQ. Trimming shortened V by 0 bases and J by 0 bases, and 6 bases separated the two germline ends. The CDR3 reads CASSLAGRSYNSPLHF. The CDR3 DNA is TGTGCCAGCAGCTTAGCTGGTCGCTCCTATAATTCACCCCTCCACTTT.

This clonotype was counted only a few times. The chain uses TRBV10-3 and TRBJ2-7; 7 bases agree with TRBD1. The V segment lost 5 bases and the J segment 6 bases; nucleotides outside the gene matches: 4. This CDR3 region has 12 residues. Germline CDR1 and CDR2: ENHRY and SYGVKD. CDR3 residues: CAISMDRLEQYF. The CDR3 region has the DNA TGTGCCATCAGTATGGACAGGCTCGAGCAGTACTTC.

This clonotype was counted at least ten times. The V call is TRBV30, the J call TRBJ1-1; 8 nucleotides agree with TRBD1. The CDR3 is 12 residues long. Per germline, CDR1 GTSNPN and CDR2 SVGIG (reference sequence). Unmatched junction bases numbered 5, after V lost 0 bases and J lost 11 bases. CDR3 nucleotides: TGTGCCTGGAGTGTGGACAGGGTAGTGGCTTTCTTT. Translation: CAWSVDRVVAFF.

This clonotype was picked up many times. DNA of the CDR3: TGTGCCAGCAGCGAGACAGGGAGACGTCAGCCCCAGCATTTT. Amino acids: CASSETGRRQPQHF. The chain recombines TRBV12-3 or TRBV12-4 with TRBJ1-5; 7 positions agree with TRBD1. V shed 6 bases, J shed 6 bases, and the junction held 8 bases outside the gene matches. The CDR3 totals 14 residues.